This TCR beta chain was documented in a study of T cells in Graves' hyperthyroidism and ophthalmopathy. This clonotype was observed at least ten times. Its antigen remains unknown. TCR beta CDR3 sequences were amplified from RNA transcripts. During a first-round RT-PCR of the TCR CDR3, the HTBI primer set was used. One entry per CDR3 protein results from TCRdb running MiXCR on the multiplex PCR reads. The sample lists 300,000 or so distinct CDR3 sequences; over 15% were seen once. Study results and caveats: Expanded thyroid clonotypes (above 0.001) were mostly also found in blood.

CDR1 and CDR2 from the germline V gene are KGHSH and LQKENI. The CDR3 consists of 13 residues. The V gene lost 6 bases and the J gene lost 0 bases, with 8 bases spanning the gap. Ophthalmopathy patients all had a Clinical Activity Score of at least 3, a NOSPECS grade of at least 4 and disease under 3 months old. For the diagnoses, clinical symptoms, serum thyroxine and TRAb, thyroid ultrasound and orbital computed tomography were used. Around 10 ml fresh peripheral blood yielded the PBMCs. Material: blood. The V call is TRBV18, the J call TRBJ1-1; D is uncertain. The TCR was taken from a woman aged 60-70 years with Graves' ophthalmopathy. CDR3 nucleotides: TGTGCCAGCTCTACGGAAATGAACACTGAAGCTTTCTTT. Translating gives CASSTEMNTEAFF.